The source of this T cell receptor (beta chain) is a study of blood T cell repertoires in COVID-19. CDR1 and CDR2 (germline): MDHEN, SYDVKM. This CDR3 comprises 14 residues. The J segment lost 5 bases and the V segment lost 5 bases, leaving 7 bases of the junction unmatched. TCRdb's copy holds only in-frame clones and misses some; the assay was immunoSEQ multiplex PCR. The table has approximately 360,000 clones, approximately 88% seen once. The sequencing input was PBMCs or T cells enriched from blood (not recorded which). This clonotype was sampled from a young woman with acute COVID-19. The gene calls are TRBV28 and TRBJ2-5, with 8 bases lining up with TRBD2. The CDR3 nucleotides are TGTGCCAGCAGTGCAGGACTAGCTCACGAGACCCAGTACTTC. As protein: CASSAGLAHETQYF.